This T cell receptor (beta chain) was sequenced during a study of control samples from healthy donors and cancer patients. Clones were sequenced by immunoSEQ multiplex PCR, and TCRdb holds only the in-frame ones, with some missing. The table records over 90,000 clones, about 91% of them present only once. Germline CDR1 is KGHDR and CDR2 is SFDVKD. The V end lost 8 bases, the J end lost 0 bases, and 11 bases lay between the germline ends. This CDR3 comprises 14 residues. The sequence was collected from a woman between 18 and 29 years old in good health. This chain links TRBV24-1 with TRBJ2-3; D possibly corresponds to TRBD1 (6 bases). Sample: blood. The CDR3 loop is CATNRQGSTDTQYF. The CDR3 nucleotides are TGTGCCACCAATCGGCAGGGGAGCACAGATACGCAGTATTTT.